The TCR beta chain under discussion was sequenced for a study of blood T cell repertoires in COVID-19. Study-level information: Both acute and convalescent COVID-19 samples were obtained from the United States, Italy and Spain.

The CDR3 length is 14 residues. Germline CDR1 is MDHEN and CDR2 is SYDVKM. V dropped 1 base and J dropped 6 bases, with 10 bases sitting between them. Data came from immunoSEQ multiplex PCR; TCRdb stores just in-frame clones and leaves some out. The table records roughly 240,000 clones, roughly 83% of them present only once. This chain connects TRBV28 to TRBJ1-5, with D maybe TRBD1 (5 bases). The sequenced sample was peripheral blood. The origin of this receptor is a woman of 80 years or more with COVID-19, enrolled during active disease. CDR3 sequence: CASSLSRGGQPQHF. The CDR3 coding sequence is TGTGCCAGCAGTTTATCTCGGGGGGGTCAGCCCCAGCATTTT.